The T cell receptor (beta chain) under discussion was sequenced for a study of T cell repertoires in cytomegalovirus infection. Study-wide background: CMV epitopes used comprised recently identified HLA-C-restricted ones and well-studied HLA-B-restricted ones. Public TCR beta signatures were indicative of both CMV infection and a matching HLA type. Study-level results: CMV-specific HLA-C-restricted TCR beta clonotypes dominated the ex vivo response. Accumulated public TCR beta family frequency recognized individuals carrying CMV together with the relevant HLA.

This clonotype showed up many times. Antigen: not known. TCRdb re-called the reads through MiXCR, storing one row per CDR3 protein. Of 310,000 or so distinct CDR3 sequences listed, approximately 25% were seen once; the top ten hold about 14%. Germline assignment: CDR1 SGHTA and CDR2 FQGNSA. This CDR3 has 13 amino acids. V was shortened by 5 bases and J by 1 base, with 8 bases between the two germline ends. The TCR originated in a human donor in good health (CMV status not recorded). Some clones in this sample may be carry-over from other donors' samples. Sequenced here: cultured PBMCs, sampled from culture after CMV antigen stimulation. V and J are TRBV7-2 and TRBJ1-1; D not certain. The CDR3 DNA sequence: TGTGCCAGCAGCCCCAGGTGGAACACTGAAGCTTTCTTT. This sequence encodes CASSPRWNTEAFF.